This record looks at one T cell receptor beta chain sequence and its context. Its specificity is unknown. This sample is part of a study of cytomegalovirus exposure and HLA in healthy donors. Overall study results and limits: A few chains linked to CMV were shown in vitro to be specific for CMV antigens.

A multiplex PCR was run with 60 Vbeta primers and 13 Jbeta primers. Clones were read by immunoSEQ multiplex PCR, and TCRdb kept only the in-frame ones, dropping some. The sample holds over 85,000 clones; approximately 87% are singletons and the top ten take roughly 2.6%. The germline V gene has CDR1 MNHEY and CDR2 SMNVEV (reference sequence). V shed 4 bases, J shed 7 bases, and the junction held 8 bases outside the gene matches. This CDR3 is 15 amino acids long. The sequenced sample consisted of PBMCs. The V gene is TRBV27, the J gene TRBJ2-7; TRBD1 agrees at 12 bases. The clonotype comes from a man aged 40-49 years in good health and CMV-seronegative. The CDR3 spells CASSSPGQGAWEQYF. The CDR3 region has the DNA TGTGCCAGCAGTTCGCCGGGACAGGGGGCCTGGGAGCAGTACTTC.